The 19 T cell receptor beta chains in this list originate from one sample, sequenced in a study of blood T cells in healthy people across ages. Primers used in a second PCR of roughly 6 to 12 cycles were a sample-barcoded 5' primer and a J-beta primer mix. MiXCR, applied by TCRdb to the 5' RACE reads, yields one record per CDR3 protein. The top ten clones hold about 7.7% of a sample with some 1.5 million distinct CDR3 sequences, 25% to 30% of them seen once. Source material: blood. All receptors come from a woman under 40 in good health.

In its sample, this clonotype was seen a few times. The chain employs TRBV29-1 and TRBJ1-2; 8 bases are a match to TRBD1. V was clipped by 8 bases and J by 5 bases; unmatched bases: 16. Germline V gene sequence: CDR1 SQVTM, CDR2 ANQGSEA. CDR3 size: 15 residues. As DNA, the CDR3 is TGCAGCCTTTGGCGACAGGGGTCGGGCACTTATGGCTACACCTTC. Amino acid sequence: CSLWRQGSGTYGYTF.

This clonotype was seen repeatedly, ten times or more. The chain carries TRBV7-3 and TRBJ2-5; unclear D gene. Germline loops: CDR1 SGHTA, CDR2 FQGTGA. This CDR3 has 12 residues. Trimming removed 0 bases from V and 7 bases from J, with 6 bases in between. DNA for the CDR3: TGTGCCAGCAGCTTAACCCCCGGGACCCAGTACTTC. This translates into CASSLTPGTQYF.

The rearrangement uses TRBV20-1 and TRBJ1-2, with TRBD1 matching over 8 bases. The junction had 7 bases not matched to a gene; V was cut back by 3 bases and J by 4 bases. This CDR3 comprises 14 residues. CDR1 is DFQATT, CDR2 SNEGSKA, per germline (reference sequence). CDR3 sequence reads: CSARAGGAGYGYTF. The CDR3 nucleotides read TGCAGTGCTAGGGCAGGGGGCGCAGGCTATGGCTACACCTTC.

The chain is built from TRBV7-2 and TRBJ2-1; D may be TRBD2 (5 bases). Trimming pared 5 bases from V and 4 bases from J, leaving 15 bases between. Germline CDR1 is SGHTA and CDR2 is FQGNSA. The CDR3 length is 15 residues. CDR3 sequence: CASSNGKRFYNEQFF. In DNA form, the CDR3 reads TGTGCCAGCAGCAACGGGAAGAGATTTTACAATGAGCAGTTCTTC.

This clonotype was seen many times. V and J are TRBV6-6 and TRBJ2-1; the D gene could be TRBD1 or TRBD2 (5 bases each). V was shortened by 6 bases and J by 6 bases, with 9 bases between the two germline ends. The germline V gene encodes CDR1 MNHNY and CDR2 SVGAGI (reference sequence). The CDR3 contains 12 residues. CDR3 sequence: CASSSGTNEQFF. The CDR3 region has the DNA TGTGCCAGCAGCTCAGGGACCAATGAGCAGTTCTTC.

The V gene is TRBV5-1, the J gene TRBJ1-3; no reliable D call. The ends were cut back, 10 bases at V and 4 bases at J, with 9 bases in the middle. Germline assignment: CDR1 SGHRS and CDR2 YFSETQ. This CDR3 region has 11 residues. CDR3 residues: CAPRSGNTIYF. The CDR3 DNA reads TGCGCCCCTCGATCGGGAAACACCATATATTTT.

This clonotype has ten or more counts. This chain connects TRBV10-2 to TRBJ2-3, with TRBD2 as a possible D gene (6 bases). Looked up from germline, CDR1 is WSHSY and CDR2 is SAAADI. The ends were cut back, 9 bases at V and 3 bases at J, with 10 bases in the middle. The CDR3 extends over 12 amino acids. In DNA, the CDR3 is TGCGCCAGTATAGCGGATACAGATACGCAGTATTTT. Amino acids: CASIADTDTQYF.

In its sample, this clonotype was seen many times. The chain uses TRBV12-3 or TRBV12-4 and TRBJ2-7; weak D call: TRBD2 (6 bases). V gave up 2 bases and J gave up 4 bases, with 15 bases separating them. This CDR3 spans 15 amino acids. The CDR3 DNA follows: TGTGCCAGCAGTTTATTTCTTCCGGGAGATTACGAGCAGTACTTC. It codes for CASSLFLPGDYEQYF.

The CDR3 protein is CASSIRTGEVEAFF. For the CDR3, the DNA is TGTGCCAGTAGTATCCGGACGGGTGAAGTCGAAGCTTTCTTT. The rearrangement joins TRBV19 to TRBJ1-1, with D unresolved. The CDR3 covers 14 residues. Germline CDR1 reads LNHDA; CDR2 reads SQIVND (reference sequence). The ends were cut back, 3 bases at V and 8 bases at J, with 16 bases in the middle.

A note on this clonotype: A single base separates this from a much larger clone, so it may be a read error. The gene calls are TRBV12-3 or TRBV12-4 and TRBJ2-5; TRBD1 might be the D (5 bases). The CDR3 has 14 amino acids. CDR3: CASSPDRPQETQHF. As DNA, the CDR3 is TGTGCCAGCAGCCCTGACAGACCCCAAGAGACCCAGCACTTC.

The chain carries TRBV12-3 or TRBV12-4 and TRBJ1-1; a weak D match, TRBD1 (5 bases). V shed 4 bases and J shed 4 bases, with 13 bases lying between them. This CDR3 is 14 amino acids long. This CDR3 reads CASSSLGGLTEAFF. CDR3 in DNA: TGTGCCAGCAGTTCTCTCGGGGGTCTCACTGAAGCTTTCTTT.

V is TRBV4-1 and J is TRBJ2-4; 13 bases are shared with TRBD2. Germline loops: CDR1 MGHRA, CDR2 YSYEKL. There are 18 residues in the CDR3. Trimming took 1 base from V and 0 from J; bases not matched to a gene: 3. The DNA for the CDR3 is TGCGCCAGCAGCCAAGGGACTAGCGGGGGACTAGCCAAAAACATTCAGTACTTC. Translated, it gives CASSQGTSGGLAKNIQYF.

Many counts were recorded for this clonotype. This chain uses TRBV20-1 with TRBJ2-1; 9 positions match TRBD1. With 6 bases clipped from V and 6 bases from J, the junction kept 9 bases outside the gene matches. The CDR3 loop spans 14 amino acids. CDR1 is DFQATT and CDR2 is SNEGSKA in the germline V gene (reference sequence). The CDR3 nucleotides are TGCAGTGCATCGGGACAGGGTGTGTTCAATGAGCAGTTCTTC. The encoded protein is CSASGQGVFNEQFF.

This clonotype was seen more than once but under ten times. The CDR3 region is CASSSRLLSPTDTQYF. As DNA, the CDR3 is TGTGCCAGCAGCTCCCGACTCCTTAGCCCCACAGATACGCAGTATTTT. The chain recombines TRBV7-2 with TRBJ2-3; no definite D call. This CDR3 contains 16 residues. V dropped 4 bases and J dropped 2 bases, with 16 bases sitting between them. The germline V gene has CDR1 SGHTA and CDR2 FQGNSA. Full variable domain (missing parts from reference TRBV7-2 and TRBJ2-3): GAGVSQSPSNKVTEKGKDVELRCDPISGHTALYWYRQSLGQGLEFLIYFQGNSAPDKSGLPSDRFSAERTGGSVSTLTIQRTQQEDSAVYLCASSSRLLSPTDTQYFGPGTRLTVL.

CDR3 coding DNA: TGTGCCAGCAGTGGGGTTCGTGGGGCAGGCGAGCAGTACTTC. Its translation: CASSGVRGAGEQYF. The chain joins TRBV6-6 to TRBJ2-7; a possible D gene is TRBD1 (5 bases). Trimming took 5 bases from V and 6 from J, leaving 17 bases between them. Germline CDR1 reads MNHNY; CDR2 reads SVGAGI (reference sequence). The CDR3 extends over 14 amino acids.

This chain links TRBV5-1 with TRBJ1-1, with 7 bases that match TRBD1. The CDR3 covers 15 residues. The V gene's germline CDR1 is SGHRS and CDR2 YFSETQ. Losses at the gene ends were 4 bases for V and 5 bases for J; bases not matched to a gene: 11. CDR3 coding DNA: TGCGCCAGCAGCGAAAACAGGGGAGGATGGACTGAAGCTTTCTTT. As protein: CASSENRGGWTEAFF.

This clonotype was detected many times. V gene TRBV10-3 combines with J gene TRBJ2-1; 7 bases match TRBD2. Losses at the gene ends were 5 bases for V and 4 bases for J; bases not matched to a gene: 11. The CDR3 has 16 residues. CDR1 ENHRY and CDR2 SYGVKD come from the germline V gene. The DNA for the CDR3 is TGTGCCATCAGTATCGGACTAGAAGGTTCATACAATGAGCAGTTCTTC. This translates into CAISIGLEGSYNEQFF.

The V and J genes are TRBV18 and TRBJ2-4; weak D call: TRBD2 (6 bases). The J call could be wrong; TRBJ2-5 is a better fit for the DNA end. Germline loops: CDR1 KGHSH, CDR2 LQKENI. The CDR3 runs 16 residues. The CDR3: CASSPFSARGGETQYF. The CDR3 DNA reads TGTGCCAGCTCACCATTCTCAGCCCGGGGAGGAGAGACCCAGTACTTC.

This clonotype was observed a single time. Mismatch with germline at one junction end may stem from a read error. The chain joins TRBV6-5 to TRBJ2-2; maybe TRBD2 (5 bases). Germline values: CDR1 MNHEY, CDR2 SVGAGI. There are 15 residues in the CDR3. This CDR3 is CASGYQEGITGERFF. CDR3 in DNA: TGTGCCAGCGGTTACCAGGAAGGGATTACCGGGGAGCGGTTTTTT.